This TCR beta chain was captured in a study of T cells expressing NK-cell markers (dated by TCRdb to about 2020). Some background on the complete study: Three sorted T-cell subsets (CD3+CD56+NKG2C+, CD3+CD56+NKG2C- and CD3+CD56-NKG2C+) from roughly eight donors had their TCR beta-chain repertoires profiled. Of the eight sequenced donors, seven were found to be HCMV-seropositive and one was found to be HCMV-seronegative. The eight sequenced donors were randomly selected healthy volunteers, three men and five women. Sequencing of the libraries produced 2 x 150 bp reads on Illumina HiSeq 2000/2500, MiSeq or NextSeq.

CDR1 SGDLS and CDR2 YYNGEE were looked up in the germline V gene. The CDR3 spans 17 residues, from the cysteine through the phenylalanine. DNA is not recorded here. HCMV serostatus was determined by detecting HCMV-specific IgG in serum with a commercial ELISA kit. Ficoll density gradient centrifugation was used to isolate peripheral blood mononuclear cells from blood. Summary of the overall study and its limitations: In 5 to 7 donors, the dominant CD3+CD56+NKG2C+ clonotypes ranked among the top 10 CD8+ clonotypes, making up about 1.0-7.0% of CD8+ T cells. It remained unclear whether the expanded NKG2C-expressing T cell clones were specific for HCMV antigens. Those dominant clonotypes were again the most abundant among CD3+CD56-NKG2C+ cells in a handful of donors, at 28.3-60.1%.

These reads were obtained on an Illumina HiSeq 2000. The TCR beta cDNA libraries were made using 5'RACE template switching, a step that added both a universal primer site and unique molecular identifiers. cDNA synthesis was primed from the TCR beta constant segment and was followed by two successive PCR amplification steps. Under the source paper's analysis protocol: Reads were demultiplexed and grouped by UMI with MIGEC, and clonotypes were assembled and quantified with MiTCR. To exclude erroneous sequences, any TCR cDNA sequence not supported by at least two reads was discarded. The tcR package was used for downstream repertoire analysis, and clonotypes were matched across fractions by CDR3 nucleotide sequence plus V segment. VDJmatch was used to annotate antigen specificity against VDJdb, with one amino acid substitution in CDR3 permitted. TCRdb reprocessed the reads, and each CDR3 protein sequence is entered once, without DNA. The V and J calls shown here were made by TCRdb, not taken from the authors' results. The sample table gives approximately 440,000 distinct CDR3 sequences. Over 1.3% of the sample lies in the top ten.

On this clonotype itself: Its antigen has not been determined.

The source material was blood T cells: a sorted CD56 or NKG2C T cell subset, CD4+ or CD8+ T cells, or bulk PBMC T cells (not recorded which). The chain is assembled from TRBV9 and TRBJ2-5; TCRdb's D gene call, TRBD2, goes unchecked for lack of DNA. This receptor was identified in a woman aged 50 to 65 in good health. Donor details come from another sample of the same person, matched by shared clones. The CDR3 region has the sequence CASSVKTSGRVQETQYF.